The rows below give T cell receptor beta chains drawn from one sample of a study of cytomegalovirus exposure and HLA in healthy donors. The method was immunoSEQ multiplex PCR; TCRdb's version includes in-frame clones alone and lacks a portion of them. The data contain 45,000 to 65,000 clones, approximately 80% of them singletons. Sequencing used PBMCs. These receptors were collected from a middle-aged woman in good health and CMV-seropositive. CDR3s include the opening cysteine and the closing phenylalanine or tryptophan. A D gene is named only where the DNA matches it firmly. Clone size is stated in some rows and not others, as once, few, many or a class when expanded.

NA | TRBJ1-1 | TRBV6-1 | 14 | NA | CASSEGGLNTEAFF | TGTGCCAGCAGTGAAGGTGGGCTGAACACTGAAGCTTTCTTT
TRBD1 | TRBJ2-7 | TRBV11-2 | 16 | NA | CASSTRTGQGPYEQYF | TGTGCCAGCAGCACAAGAACGGGACAGGGCCCCTACGAGCAGTACTTC
TRBD1 | TRBJ2-2 | TRBV29-1 | 14 | NA | CSVPGQVNTGELFF | TGCAGCGTCCCCGGACAGGTCAACACCGGGGAGCTGTTTTTT
TRBD1 | TRBJ2-3 | TRBV5-1 | 15 | NA | CASSPRDRGFDTQYF | TGCGCCAGCAGCCCCCGGGACAGGGGCTTTGATACGCAGTATTTT
NA | TRBJ2-4 | TRBV23-1 | 15 | NA | CASSPDYLAKNIQYF | TGCGCCAGCAGTCCCGACTACTTAGCCAAAAACATTCAGTACTTC
NA | TRBJ2-7 | TRBV4-1 | 14 | NA | CASSQGFTRYEQYF | TGCGCCAGCAGCCAAGGGTTCACACGCTACGAGCAGTACTTC
NA | TRBJ1-5 | TRBV2 | 18 | NA | CASSRDQTGSYSNQPQHF | TGTGCCAGCAGTAGGGACCAAACAGGGAGCTATAGCAATCAGCCCCAGCATTTT
NA | TRBJ1-2 | TRBV20-1 | 11 | NA | CSAGKGDGYTF | TGCAGTGCGGGGAAGGGGGATGGCTACACCTTC
NA | TRBJ2-3 | TRBV7-2 | 16 | few | CASGRRGGVSTDTQYF | TGTGCCAGCGGCAGACGGGGCGGGGTTAGCACAGATACGCAGTATTTT
TRBD1 | TRBJ1-5 | TRBV7-2 | 17 | NA | CASSSDRGLLSSQPQHF | TGTGCCAGCAGCTCTGACAGGGGGCTTTTATCAAGCCAGCCCCAGCATTTT
TRBD1 | TRBJ1-5 | TRBV18 | 15 | NA | CASSLMGQHNQPQHF | TGTGCCAGCTCTCTAATGGGACAGCACAATCAGCCCCAGCATTTT
NA | TRBJ1-2 | TRBV7-9 | 11 | NA | CSSSLLTGYTF | TGTTCCAGCAGCTTACTTACAGGCTACACCTTC
TRBD1 | TRBJ1-3 | TRBV9 | 15 | NA | CASSGGQISGNTIYF | TGTGCCAGCAGCGGGGGACAGATCTCTGGAAACACCATATATTTT
NA | TRBJ2-1 | TRBV7-6 | 16 | once | CASSLAPGSSYNEQFF | TGTGCCAGCAGCTTAGCGCCGGGGAGCTCCTACAATGAGCAGTTCTTC
TRBD1 | TRBJ1-2 | TRBV4-1 | 15 | NA | CASSQDGDRDFGYTF | TGCGCCAGCAGCCAAGATGGAGACAGGGACTTTGGCTACACCTTC
TRBD1 | TRBJ2-1 | TRBV7-6 | 15 | NA | CASSFGTVPYNEQFF | TGTGCCAGCAGCTTTGGGACAGTTCCCTACAATGAGCAGTTCTTC
TRBD1 | TRBJ1-1 | TRBV5-4 | 16 | once | CASSSFGTDMNTEAFF | TGTGCCAGCAGCTCGTTCGGGACAGACATGAACACTGAAGCTTTCTTT
NA | TRBJ2-2 | TRBV19 | 12 | NA | CASNQGTGELFF | TGTGCCAGTAATCAGGGAACCGGGGAGCTGTTTTTT
TRBD1 | TRBJ2-1 | TRBV19 | 14 | NA | CASSMDRGFDEQFF | TGTGCCAGTAGTATGGACAGGGGATTCGATGAGCAGTTCTTC
TRBD1 | TRBJ2-7 | TRBV27 | 17 | NA | CASSPIHDRGAPYEQYF | TGTGCCAGCAGTCCTATACACGACAGGGGGGCTCCCTACGAGCAGTACTTC
NA | TRBJ1-5 | TRBV4-3 | 16 | NA | CASSQEREPVGQPQHF | TGCGCCAGCAGCCAAGAGAGGGAGCCCGTCGGTCAGCCCCAGCATTTT
NA | TRBJ2-7 | TRBV7-2 | 13 | NA | CASSWDNRYEQYF | TGTGCCAGCAGCTGGGACAATAGGTACGAGCAGTACTTC
NA | TRBJ1-1 | TRBV7-6 | 14 | NA | CASSLLGVESEAFF | TGTGCCAGCAGCTTATTAGGGGTAGAAAGTGAAGCTTTCTTT
TRBD1 | TRBJ1-4 | TRBV18 | 15 | NA | CASSPQGRGSEKLFF | TGTGCCAGCTCACCCCAAGGCAGGGGGAGCGAAAAACTGTTTTTT
TRBD1 | TRBJ1-2 | TRBV18 | 15 | NA | CASSPPGQMNYGYTF | TGTGCCAGCTCACCACCGGGACAGATGAACTATGGCTACACCTTC
NA | TRBJ2-7 | TRBV2 | 15 | NA | CASSVGRGSSYEQYF | TGTGCCAGCAGTGTCGGGCGGGGTAGCTCCTACGAGCAGTACTTC
TRBD2 | TRBJ2-7 | TRBV6-5 | 15 | once | CASRAPGTSTYEQYF | TGTGCCAGCAGAGCACCCGGGACTAGTACCTACGAGCAGTACTTC
NA | TRBJ2-6 | TRBV5-1 | 16 | NA | CASSLAGGSGANVLTF | TGCGCCAGCAGCTTGGCCGGCGGTTCTGGGGCCAACGTCCTGACTTTC
TRBD1 | TRBJ1-6 | TRBV11-2 | 18 | NA | CASSGRSRDRVPDSPLHF | TGTGCCAGCAGCGGCCGTAGCCGGGACAGGGTACCGGATTCACCCCTCCACTTT
NA | TRBJ2-3 | TRBV4-3 | 16 | NA | CASSQVGRRGRDTQYF | TGCGCCAGCAGCCAAGTTGGAAGAAGGGGAAGGGATACGCAGTATTTT
NA | TRBJ2-1 | TRBV19 | 14 | NA | CASSISHQGPEQFF | TGTGCCAGTAGTATAAGTCATCAGGGTCCTGAGCAGTTCTTC
NA | TRBJ1-6 | TRBV2 | 15 | NA | CASSGQARWGSPLHF | TGTGCCAGCAGTGGACAGGCCCGATGGGGATCACCCCTCCACTTT
NA | TRBJ2-5 | TRBV18 | 13 | NA | CASLRRPKETQYF | TGTGCCAGCCTCCGGAGACCGAAAGAGACCCAGTACTTC
TRBD1 | TRBJ2-2 | TRBV6-1 | 16 | NA | CASSEQDRGYTGELFF | TGTGCCAGCAGTGAACAGGACAGGGGATACACCGGGGAGCTGTTTTTT